The 30 T cell receptor beta chains reported below all come from one sample, sequenced in a study of blood T cell repertoires in COVID-19. Assay: immunoSEQ multiplex PCR; the TCRdb copy retains only in-frame clones and omits some. Among some 240,000 clones listed, around 90% were seen once. The sequencing input was peripheral blood. These receptors all come from a man aged 55 to 70 who had recovered from COVID-19.

The chain couples TRBV6-1 to TRBJ1-2; D call uncertain. Germline loops: CDR1 MNHNS, CDR2 SASEGT. The CDR3 is 14 residues long. The V end lost 2 bases, the J end lost 4 bases, and 11 bases lay between the germline ends. This chain's CDR3 is CASSERGMIYGYTF. The CDR3 region has the DNA TGTGCCAGCAGTGAACGAGGGATGATCTATGGCTACACCTTC.

The chain uses TRBV19 and TRBJ2-6; D is perhaps TRBD2 (6 bases). V lost 5 bases and J lost 0, with 14 bases in between. Germline V CDR1 and CDR2: LNHDA, SQIVND (reference sequence). The CDR3 has 17 residues. CDR3 in DNA: TGTGCCAGTAGTGCGGAGGGGTGGGGCTCTGGGGCCAACGTCCTGACTTTC. Translation gives CASSAEGWGSGANVLTF.

This clone occurred once. The CDR3 DNA is TGTGCCAGCAGTCAAATACGGACAGGGGGCGTTTATGAAGCTTTCTTT. Translation gives CASSQIRTGGVYEAFF. The chain is built from TRBV6-2 or TRBV6-3 and TRBJ1-1, with TRBD1 matching 11 bases. Looked up from germline, CDR1 is MNHEY and CDR2 is SVGEGT. The junction had 12 bases not matched to a gene; V was cut back by 5 bases and J by 7 bases. The CDR3 extends over 16 amino acids.

The chain uses TRBV19 and TRBJ2-3; tentative D call: TRBD1 (6 bases). The V and J ends lost 5 bases and 2 bases respectively, with 14 bases between them. Germline loops: CDR1 LNHDA, CDR2 SQIVND (reference sequence). This CDR3 comprises 15 residues. In DNA, the CDR3 is TGTGCCAGTAGTGCCTCCGGGACATACACAGATACGCAGTATTTT. It is translated as CASSASGTYTDTQYF.

The chain combines TRBV11-2 with TRBJ1-2, with TRBD1 matching over 9 bases. Germline CDR1 SGHAT, CDR2 FQNNGV. This CDR3 is 13 amino acids long. The V and J ends lost 5 bases and 5 bases, in that order; junction bases with no gene match: 3. CDR3: CASSPQGAYGYTF. CDR3 sequence (DNA): TGTGCCAGCAGCCCACAGGGGGCTTATGGCTACACCTTC. Variable domain in full (rest from reference TRBV11-2 and TRBJ1-2): EAGVAQSPRYKIIEKRQSVAFWCNPISGHATLYWYQQILGQGPKLLIQFQNNGVVDDSQLPKDRFSAERLKGVDSTLKIQPAKLEDSAVYLCASSPQGAYGYTFGSGTRLTVV.

The V gene is TRBV5-6, the J gene TRBJ2-1; 9 bases map to TRBD2. V was clipped by 0 bases and J by 3 bases; unmatched bases: 1. CDR3 length: 15 residues. Germline-derived CDR1 and CDR2 are SGHDT and YYEEEE. The DNA of the CDR3 is TGTGCCAGCAGCTTGGGGCGGGGGGGCTACAATGAGCAGTTCTTC. Its translation: CASSLGRGGYNEQFF.

V gene TRBV4-1 combines with J gene TRBJ2-3; 9 bases fit TRBD2. Germline CDR1 is MGHRA and CDR2 is YSYEKL. The CDR3 extends over 18 amino acids. V lost 1 base and J lost 6; bases outside the gene matches: 14. As DNA, the CDR3 is TGCGCCAGCAGCCAAGTTTATGTAGCGGGGGCCATATGGGATACGCAGTATTTT. It is translated as CASSQVYVAGAIWDTQYF.

In this sample, this clone turned up once. The chain joins TRBV13 to TRBJ2-3; D may be TRBD2 (6 bases). V lost 0 bases, J lost 6 bases, and 10 bases lay in between. Germline V gene data show CDR1 as PRHDT and CDR2 as FYEKMQ (reference sequence). The CDR3 extends over 14 amino acids. This CDR3 is CASSLGRGRDTQYF. DNA of the CDR3: TGTGCCAGCAGCTTAGGGCGGGGACGTGATACGCAGTATTTT.

This clone was picked up a small number of times. The chain joins TRBV7-8 to TRBJ1-6; TRBD1 is a possible D gene (5 bases). V was pared by 8 bases and J by 0 bases, with 11 bases between. The CDR3 contains 15 residues. Germline values: CDR1 SGHVS, CDR2 FQNEAQ. The CDR3 coding sequence is TGTGCCAGCGGGGGGGAGAGCTCCTATAATTCACCCCTCCACTTT. It is translated as CASGGESSYNSPLHF.

The chain uses TRBV4-2 and TRBJ2-1; 10 nucleotides align to TRBD2. Germline assignment: CDR1 LGHNA and CDR2 YNFKEQ. The CDR3 has 16 residues. V gave up 2 bases and J gave up 8 bases; unmatched junction bases: 9. CDR3 sequence reads: CASSQLSALAGDEQFF. The CDR3 coding sequence is TGTGCCAGCAGCCAACTGTCCGCGCTAGCGGGGGATGAGCAGTTCTTC.

The count of this clone is one. The CDR3 sequence: CASTGGSGVTEAFF. CDR3 DNA sequence: TGTGCCAGTACAGGGGGAAGCGGGGTCACTGAAGCTTTCTTT. The rearrangement joins TRBV27 to TRBJ1-1, with 8 bases fitting TRBD1. The CDR3 covers 14 residues. Germline CDR1 and CDR2: MNHEY and SMNVEV (reference sequence). V lost 9 bases and J lost 4; bases outside the gene matches: 10.

This clone was seen ten or more times. The rearrangement uses TRBV4-1 and TRBJ2-4; possibly TRBD1 for D (5 bases). The CDR3 runs to 14 residues. V gave up 1 base and J gave up 7 bases, with 11 bases separating them. Germline V gives CDR1 MGHRA, CDR2 YSYEKL. The CDR3 nucleotides read TGCGCCAGCAGCCAAGGACAGAAGGGGAACATTCAGTACTTC. Its protein product is CASSQGQKGNIQYF.

The V and J genes are TRBV19 and TRBJ2-1; the match to TRBD2 covers 7 bases. J lost 0 bases, V lost 6 bases, and 5 bases had no gene match. The CDR3 totals 15 residues. Looked up from germline, CDR1 is LNHDA and CDR2 is SQIVND (reference sequence). CDR3 in DNA: TGTGCCAGTAGACTAGCGCGATACTCCTACAATGAGCAGTTCTTC. Its protein product is CASRLARYSYNEQFF.

The chain has TRBV23-1 and TRBJ1-5; D is unresolved. TRBV23-1 is reported as an ORF; its role is uncertain. The CDR3 is 13 residues long. Trimming pared 0 bases from V and 9 bases from J, leaving 9 bases between. The DNA of the CDR3 is TGCGCCAGCAGTCAATCGCGGGTACGGCCCCAGCATTTT. Translated, it gives CASSQSRVRPQHF.

The V gene is TRBV5-4, the J gene TRBJ2-2; D is perhaps TRBD2 (6 bases). The CDR3 covers 16 residues. The V end was cut by 4 bases, the J end by 6 bases, with 19 bases between. CDR1 is SGHNT and CDR2 is YYREEE in the germline V gene (reference sequence). This CDR3 is CASSPKPTSFPGELFF. The CDR3 DNA reads TGTGCCAGCAGCCCAAAGCCGACTAGTTTCCCCGGGGAGCTGTTTTTT. The entire variable domain, with the rest obtained from reference TRBV5-4 and TRBJ2-2, is as follows: ETGVTQSPTHLIKTRGQQVTLRCSSQSGHNTVSWYQQALGQGPQFIFQYYREEENGRGNFPPRFSGLQFPNYSSELNVNALELDDSALYLCASSPKPTSFPGELFFGEGSRLTVL.

The chain carries TRBV6-6 and TRBJ2-7; TRBD1 aligns across 7 bases. The CDR3 length is 14 residues. The ends lost 0 bases at V and 5 bases at J; junction bases unmatched: 4. Germline values: CDR1 MNHNY, CDR2 SVGAGI (reference sequence). The CDR3 loop is CASSYSRQGNEQYF. The CDR3 nucleotides read TGTGCCAGCAGTTACTCGCGACAGGGTAACGAGCAGTACTTC.

The rearrangement links TRBV2 to TRBJ2-7; TRBD1 aligns across 7 bases. The germline V gene has CDR1 SNHLY and CDR2 FYNNEI. V lost 6 bases and J lost 0; bases outside the gene matches: 5. The CDR3 has 14 residues. CDR3 sequence: CASSVDRDSYEQYF. The CDR3, as DNA: TGTGCCAGCAGCGTTGACAGGGACTCCTACGAGCAGTACTTC.

The V call is TRBV4-2, the J call TRBJ2-1; the D gene is possibly TRBD2 (5 bases). Per germline, CDR1 LGHNA and CDR2 YNFKEQ. The CDR3 totals 18 residues. V gave up 0 bases and J gave up 0 bases, with 15 bases separating them. The CDR3 spells CASSQERVLVSSYNEQFF. The CDR3 nucleotides read TGTGCCAGCAGCCAAGAGAGGGTTCTGGTTAGCTCCTACAATGAGCAGTTCTTC.

The chain recombines TRBV10-3 with TRBJ1-4; a weak D match, TRBD1 (5 bases). V dropped 6 bases and J dropped 5 bases, with 7 bases sitting between them. The CDR3 runs to 12 residues. The germline gives CDR1 ENHRY, CDR2 SYGVKD. CDR3 amino acids: CAIRDKNEKLFF. CDR3 nucleotide sequence: TGTGCCATCAGGGACAAGAATGAAAAACTGTTTTTT.

The V gene is TRBV6-1, the J gene TRBJ1-2, with 7 nucleotides matching TRBD1. CDR1 MNHNS and CDR2 SASEGT come from the germline V gene. The trim removed 2 bases at V and 8 bases at J, leaving 14 bases unmatched. This CDR3 is built from 16 residues. The CDR3 DNA is TGTGCCAGCAGTGAACGGCAGGGGGTTACGGTGAGGGGCTACACCTTC. As protein: CASSERQGVTVRGYTF.

The rearrangement links TRBV5-1 to TRBJ2-3; no reliable D call. V lost 4 bases, J lost 0 bases, and 12 bases lay in between. Per germline, CDR1 SGHRS and CDR2 YFSETQ. The CDR3 is 15 amino acids. The CDR3 DNA is TGCGCCAGCAGCACAATAACCTCTAGCACAGATACGCAGTATTTT. Encoded protein: CASSTITSSTDTQYF.

J is TRBJ1-6 and V is TRBV14; maybe TRBD1 (6 bases). The CDR3 has 15 residues. The germline V gene encodes CDR1 SGHDN and CDR2 FVKESK. V lost 4 bases to trimming and J lost 6 bases, with 13 bases between them. The chain's CDR3 is CASSPAGTTNSPLHF. The CDR3, as DNA: TGTGCCAGCAGCCCGGCCGGGACAACTAATTCACCCCTCCACTTT.

This clone has just one count. The chain is built from TRBV10-3 and TRBJ2-3; TRBD2 matches 7 bases. The CDR3 is made up of 14 amino acids. Germline CDR1 reads ENHRY; CDR2 reads SYGVKD. V shed 5 bases, J shed 8 bases, and the junction held 10 bases outside the gene matches. The CDR3 protein is CAISPSGPRSTQYF. CDR3 DNA: TGTGCCATCAGTCCTAGCGGACCTCGTAGTACGCAGTATTTT.

This chain uses TRBV7-2 with TRBJ2-7; 7 nucleotides agree with TRBD2. J was trimmed by 3 bases and V by 0 bases; bases with no gene match: 8. The CDR3 is 16 amino acids. Germline-derived CDR1 and CDR2 are SGHTA and FQGNSA. The CDR3 here is CASSLADPRGDYEQYF. In DNA form, the CDR3 reads TGTGCCAGCAGCTTAGCTGACCCCCGGGGGGACTACGAGCAGTACTTC.

V is TRBV9 and J is TRBJ1-3; TRBD1 matches at 7 bases. Unmatched junction bases numbered 7, after V lost 4 bases and J lost 0 bases. The CDR3 length is 16 residues. The germline V gene encodes CDR1 SGDLS and CDR2 YYNGEE. DNA of the CDR3: TGTGCCAGCAGCATCCGACAGGGCCTCTCTGGAAACACCATATATTTT. This translates into CASSIRQGLSGNTIYF.

V usage is TRBV2 and J usage is TRBJ1-5; D not resolved. The CDR3 is 15 residues long. Trimming took 6 bases from V and 3 from J, leaving 15 bases between them. Germline CDR1 reads SNHLY; CDR2 reads FYNNEI. CDR3 DNA sequence: TGTGCCAGCAGGGATCGGTCGGGAGTCAATCAGCCCCAGCATTTT. As protein: CASRDRSGVNQPQHF.

The gene calls are TRBV28 and TRBJ1-5; D is unclear. The CDR3 loop spans 15 amino acids. The V end lost 5 bases, the J end lost 7 bases, and 18 bases lay between the germline ends. Germline V gene sequence: CDR1 MDHEN, CDR2 SYDVKM. CDR3: CASSDSWTGEQPQHF. CDR3 in DNA: TGTGCCAGCAGTGATTCCTGGACTGGAGAACAGCCCCAGCATTTT.

The table lists this clone with a few counts. This chain joins TRBV10-3 and TRBJ1-4; D is unresolved. CDR1 and CDR2 from the germline V gene are ENHRY and SYGVKD. The CDR3 is made up of 16 amino acids. V shed 11 bases and J shed 0 bases, with 19 bases lying between them. CDR3 protein: CARLSYCYSTNEKLFF. CDR3 nucleotides: TGTGCCCGACTCTCGTATTGCTACTCAACTAATGAAAAACTGTTTTTT.

This chain links TRBV15 with TRBJ2-2; 8 bases are a match to TRBD2. Germline values: CDR1 LNHNV, CDR2 YYDKDF (reference sequence). V gave up 2 bases and J gave up 7 bases; unmatched junction bases: 6. The CDR3 spans 15 residues. Here the CDR3 reads CATSRTGGSLGELFF. The CDR3, as DNA: TGTGCCACCAGCAGAACGGGGGGGTCGCTCGGGGAGCTGTTTTTT.

The CDR3 reads CATSGAMNTEAFF. The CDR3, as DNA: TGTGCCACCAGCGGGGCCATGAACACTGAAGCTTTCTTT. This chain links TRBV15 with TRBJ1-1; TRBD1 is a possible D gene (5 bases). The V gene's germline CDR1 is LNHNV and CDR2 YYDKDF (reference sequence). The CDR3 has 13 amino acids. The ends were cut back, 5 bases at V and 0 bases at J, with 7 bases in the middle.